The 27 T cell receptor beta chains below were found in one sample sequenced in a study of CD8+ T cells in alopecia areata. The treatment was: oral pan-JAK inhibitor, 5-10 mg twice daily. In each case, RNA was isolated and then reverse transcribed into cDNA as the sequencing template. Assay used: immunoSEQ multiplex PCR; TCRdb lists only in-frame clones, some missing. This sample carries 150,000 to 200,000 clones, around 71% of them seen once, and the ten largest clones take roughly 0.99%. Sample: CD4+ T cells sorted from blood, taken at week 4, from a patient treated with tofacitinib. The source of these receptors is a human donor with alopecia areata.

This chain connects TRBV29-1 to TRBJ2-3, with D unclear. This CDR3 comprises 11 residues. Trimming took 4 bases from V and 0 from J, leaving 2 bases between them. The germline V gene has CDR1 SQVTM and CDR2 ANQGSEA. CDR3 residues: CSVGSTDTQYF. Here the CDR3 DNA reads TGCAGCGTTGGGAGCACAGATACGCAGTATTTT.

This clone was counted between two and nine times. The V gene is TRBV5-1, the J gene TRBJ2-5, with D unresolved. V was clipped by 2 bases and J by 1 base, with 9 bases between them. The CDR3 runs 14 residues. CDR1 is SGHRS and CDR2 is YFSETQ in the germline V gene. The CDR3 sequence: CASSFSTSQETQYF. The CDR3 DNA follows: TGCGCCAGCAGCTTCAGCACGTCCCAAGAGACCCAGTACTTC.

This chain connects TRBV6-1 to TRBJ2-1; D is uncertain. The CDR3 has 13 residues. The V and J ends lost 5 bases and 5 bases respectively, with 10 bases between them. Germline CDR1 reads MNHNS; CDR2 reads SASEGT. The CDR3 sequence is CASSFGRNNEQFF. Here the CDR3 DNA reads TGTGCCAGCAGTTTTGGACGGAACAATGAGCAGTTCTTC.

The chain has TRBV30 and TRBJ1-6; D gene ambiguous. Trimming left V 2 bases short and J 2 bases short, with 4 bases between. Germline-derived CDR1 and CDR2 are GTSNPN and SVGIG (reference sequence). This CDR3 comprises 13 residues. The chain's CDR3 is CAWSRAYNSPLHF. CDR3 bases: TGTGCCTGGAGTAGGGCCTATAATTCACCCCTCCACTTT.

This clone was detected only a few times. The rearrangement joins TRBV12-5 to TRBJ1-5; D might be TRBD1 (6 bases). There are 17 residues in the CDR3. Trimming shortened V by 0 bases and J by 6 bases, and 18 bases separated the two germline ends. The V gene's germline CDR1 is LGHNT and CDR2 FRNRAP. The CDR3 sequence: CASGLVPRGEGGQPQHF. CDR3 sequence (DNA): TGTGCTAGTGGTTTGGTACCGAGGGGCGAAGGGGGTCAGCCCCAGCATTTT.

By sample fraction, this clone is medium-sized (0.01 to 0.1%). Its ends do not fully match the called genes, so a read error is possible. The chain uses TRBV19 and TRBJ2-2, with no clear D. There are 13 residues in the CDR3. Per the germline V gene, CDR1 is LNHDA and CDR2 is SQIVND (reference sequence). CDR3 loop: CASSRANTGELFF. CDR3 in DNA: TGTGCCAGCAGTAGGGCGAACACCGGGGAGCTGTTTTTT.

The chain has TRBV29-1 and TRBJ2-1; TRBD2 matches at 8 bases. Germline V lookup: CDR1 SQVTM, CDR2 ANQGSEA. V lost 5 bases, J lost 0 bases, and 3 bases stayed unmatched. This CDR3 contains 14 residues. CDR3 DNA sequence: TGCAGCGTTAGCGGGGGTCTCTCCTACAATGAGCAGTTCTTC. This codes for CSVSGGLSYNEQFF.

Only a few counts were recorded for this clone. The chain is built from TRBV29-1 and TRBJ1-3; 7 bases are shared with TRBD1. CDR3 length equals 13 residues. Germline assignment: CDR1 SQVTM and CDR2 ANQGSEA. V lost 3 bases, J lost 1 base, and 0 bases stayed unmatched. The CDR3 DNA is TGCAGCGTTGAGGGACAGTCTGGAAACACCATATATTTT. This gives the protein CSVEGQSGNTIYF.

CDR3 DNA sequence: TGTGCCAGCAGCTTGGCCGGAGGGGACAATCAGCCCCAGCATTTT. Translated, it gives CASSLAGGDNQPQHF. The chain joins TRBV5-6 to TRBJ1-5; tentatively, D is TRBD1 (5 bases). CDR1 SGHDT and CDR2 YYEEEE come from the germline V gene. V gave up 0 bases and J gave up 3 bases, with 10 bases separating them. This CDR3 region has 15 residues.

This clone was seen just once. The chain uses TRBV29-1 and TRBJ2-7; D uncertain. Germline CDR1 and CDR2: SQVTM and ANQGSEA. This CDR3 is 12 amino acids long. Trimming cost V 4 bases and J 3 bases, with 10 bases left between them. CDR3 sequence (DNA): TGCAGCGTTGTAGAATGGGGCTACGAGCAGTACTTC. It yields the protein CSVVEWGYEQYF.

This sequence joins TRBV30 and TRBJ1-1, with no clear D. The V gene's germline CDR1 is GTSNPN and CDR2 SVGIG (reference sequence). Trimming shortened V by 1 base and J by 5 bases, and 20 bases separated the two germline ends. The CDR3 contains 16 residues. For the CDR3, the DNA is TGTGCCTGGAGTGCCTCCTTTCCCGAACCGGGGACTGAAGCTTTCTTT. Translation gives CAWSASFPEPGTEAFF.

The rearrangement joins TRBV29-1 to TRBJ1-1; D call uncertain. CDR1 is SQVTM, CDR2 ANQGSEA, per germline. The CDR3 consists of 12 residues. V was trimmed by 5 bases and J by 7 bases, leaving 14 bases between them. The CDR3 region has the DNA TGCAGCGTTCCGATAACTGGAGATGAAGCTTTCTTT. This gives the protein CSVPITGDEAFF.

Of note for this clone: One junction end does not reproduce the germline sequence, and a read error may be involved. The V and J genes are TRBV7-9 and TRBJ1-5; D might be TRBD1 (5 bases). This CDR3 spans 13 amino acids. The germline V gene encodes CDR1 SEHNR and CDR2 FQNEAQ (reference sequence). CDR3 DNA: TGTGCCAGCAGCTTAGAGGGGTTTCAGGCCCAGCATTTT. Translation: CASSLEGFQAQHF.

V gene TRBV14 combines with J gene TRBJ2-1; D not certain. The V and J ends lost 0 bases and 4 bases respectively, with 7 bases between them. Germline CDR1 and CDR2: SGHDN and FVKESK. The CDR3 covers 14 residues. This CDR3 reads CASSQDTTYNEQFF. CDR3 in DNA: TGTGCCAGCAGCCAAGATACCACTTACAATGAGCAGTTCTTC. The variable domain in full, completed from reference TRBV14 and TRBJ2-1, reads EAGVTQFPSHSVIEKGQTVTLRCDPISGHDNLYWYRRVMGKEIKFLLHFVKESKQDESGMPNNRFLAERTGGTYSTLKVQPAELEDSGVYFCASSQDTTYNEQFFGPGTRLTVL.

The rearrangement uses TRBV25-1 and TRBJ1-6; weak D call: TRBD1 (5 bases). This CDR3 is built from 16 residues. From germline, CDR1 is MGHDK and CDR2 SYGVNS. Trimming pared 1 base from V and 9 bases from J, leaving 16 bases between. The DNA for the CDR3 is TGTGCCAGCAGTGAATTGGGGGGACCCAGTGGTTCACCCCTCCACTTT. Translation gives CASSELGGPSGSPLHF.

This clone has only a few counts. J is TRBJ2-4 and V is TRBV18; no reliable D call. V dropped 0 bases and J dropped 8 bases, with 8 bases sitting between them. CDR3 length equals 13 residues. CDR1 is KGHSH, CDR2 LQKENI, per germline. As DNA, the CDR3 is TGTGCCAGCTCACCACCGGGTAGGGACATTCAGTACTTC. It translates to CASSPPGRDIQYF.

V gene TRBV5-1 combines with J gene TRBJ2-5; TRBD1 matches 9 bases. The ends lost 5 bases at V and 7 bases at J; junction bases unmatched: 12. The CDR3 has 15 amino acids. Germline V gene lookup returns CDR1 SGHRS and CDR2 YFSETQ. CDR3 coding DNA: TGCGCCAGCAGGATGACAGGGGGACCCGGGGTGACCCAGTACTTC. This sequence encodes CASRMTGGPGVTQYF.

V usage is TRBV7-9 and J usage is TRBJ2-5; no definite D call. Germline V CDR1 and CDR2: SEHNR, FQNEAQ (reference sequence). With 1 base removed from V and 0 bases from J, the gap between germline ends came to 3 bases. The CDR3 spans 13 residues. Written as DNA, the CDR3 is TGTGCCAGCAGCTTAGTCTACCAAGAGACCCAGTACTTC. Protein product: CASSLVYQETQYF. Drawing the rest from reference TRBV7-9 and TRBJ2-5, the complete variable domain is DTGVSQNPRHKITKRGQNVTFRCDPISEHNRLYWYRQTLGQGPEFLTYFQNEAQLEKSRLLSDRFSAERPKGSFSTLEIQRTEQGDSAMYLCASSLVYQETQYFGPGTRLLVL.

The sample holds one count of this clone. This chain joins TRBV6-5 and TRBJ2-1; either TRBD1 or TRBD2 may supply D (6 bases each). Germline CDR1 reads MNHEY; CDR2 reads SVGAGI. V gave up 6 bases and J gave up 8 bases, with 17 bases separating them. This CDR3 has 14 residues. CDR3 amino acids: CASRGGLMSDEQFF. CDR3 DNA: TGTGCCAGCAGAGGGGGGCTGATGAGTGATGAGCAGTTCTTC.

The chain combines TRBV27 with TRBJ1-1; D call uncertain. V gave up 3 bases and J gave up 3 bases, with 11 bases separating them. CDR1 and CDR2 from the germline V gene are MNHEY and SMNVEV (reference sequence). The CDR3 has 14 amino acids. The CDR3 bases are TGTGCCAGCAGTTTTTGGGCGTACGACACTGAAGCTTTCTTT. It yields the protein CASSFWAYDTEAFF.

The CDR3 DNA follows: TGTGCCAGCAGGGGCGGGGAGACCCAGTACTTC. The encoded protein is CASRGGETQYF. This chain uses TRBV7-9 with TRBJ2-5, with D tentatively TRBD2 (5 bases). The CDR3 loop spans 11 amino acids. V was trimmed by 6 bases and J by 5 bases, leaving 7 bases between them. Germline values: CDR1 SEHNR, CDR2 FQNEAQ (reference sequence). Drawing the rest from reference TRBV7-9 and TRBJ2-5, the complete variable domain is DTGVSQNPRHKITKRGQNVTFRCDPISEHNRLYWYRQTLGQGPEFLTYFQNEAQLEKSRLLSDRFSAERPKGSFSTLEIQRTEQGDSAMYLCASRGGETQYFGPGTRLLVL.

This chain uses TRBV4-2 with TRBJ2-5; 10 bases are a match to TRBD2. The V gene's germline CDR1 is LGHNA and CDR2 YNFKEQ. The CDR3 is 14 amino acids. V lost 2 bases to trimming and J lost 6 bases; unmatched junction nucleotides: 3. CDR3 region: CASSQFSGGKTQYF. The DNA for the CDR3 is TGTGCCAGCAGCCAATTTAGCGGGGGGAAGACCCAGTACTTC.

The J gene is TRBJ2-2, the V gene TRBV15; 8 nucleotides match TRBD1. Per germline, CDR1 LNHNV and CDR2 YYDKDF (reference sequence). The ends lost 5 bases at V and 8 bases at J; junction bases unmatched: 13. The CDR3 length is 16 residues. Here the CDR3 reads CATSSRQGHTSGELFF. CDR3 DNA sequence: TGTGCCACCAGCTCGAGACAGGGGCATACGTCTGGGGAGCTGTTTTTT.

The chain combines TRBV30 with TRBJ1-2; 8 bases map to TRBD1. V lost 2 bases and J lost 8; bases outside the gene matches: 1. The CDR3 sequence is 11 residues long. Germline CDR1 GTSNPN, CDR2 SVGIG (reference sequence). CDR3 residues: CAWSSGGGYTF. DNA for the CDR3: TGTGCCTGGAGTTCAGGGGGCGGCTACACCTTC.

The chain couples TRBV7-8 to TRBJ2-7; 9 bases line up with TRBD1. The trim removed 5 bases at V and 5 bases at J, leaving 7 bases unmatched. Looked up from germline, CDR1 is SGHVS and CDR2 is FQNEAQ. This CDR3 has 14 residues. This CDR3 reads CASSRGTGPHEQYF. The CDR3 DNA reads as TGTGCCAGCAGCCGTGGGACAGGGCCCCACGAGCAGTACTTC.

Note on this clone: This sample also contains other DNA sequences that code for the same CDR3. This CDR3 reads CSVGGGSNQPQHF. The CDR3 bases are TGCAGCGTTGGTGGGGGTAGCAATCAGCCCCAGCATTTT. V is TRBV29-1 and J is TRBJ1-5, with D tentatively TRBD1 (5 bases). Looked up from germline, CDR1 is SQVTM and CDR2 is ANQGSEA. CDR3 length equals 13 residues. V dropped 4 bases and J dropped 0 bases, with 7 bases sitting between them.

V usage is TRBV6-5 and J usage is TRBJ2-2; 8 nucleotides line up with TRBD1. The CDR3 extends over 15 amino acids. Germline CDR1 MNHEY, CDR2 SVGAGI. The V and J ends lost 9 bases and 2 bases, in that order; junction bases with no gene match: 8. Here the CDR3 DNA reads TGTGCCAGTAAGCTCCAGGGGGCCAACACCGGGGAGCTGTTTTTT. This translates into CASKLQGANTGELFF.